The T cell receptor beta chain under discussion was sequenced for a study of beta chain features in type 1 diabetes. V lost 6 bases, J lost 2 bases, and 23 bases lay in between. The CDR3 length is 17 residues. Germline loops: CDR1 SGHNT, CDR2 YYREEE (reference sequence). The isolated RNA, all of it, was reverse transcribed, so expressed TCRB transcripts were what got sequenced. Some clones are missing from TCRdb's copy, which holds only in-frame ones; the method was immunoSEQ multiplex PCR. The table includes approximately 170,000 clones, less than 9.5% detected once. General study points: For Type 1 diabetes patients, all four CD4+ subsets carried TCRB CDR3s that were moderately but significantly shorter.

Worth noting for this clone: The antigen remains unidentified.

Sequencing was performed on central memory CD4+ T cells from blood. The TCR comes from a woman in her forties with type 1 diabetes. The V call is TRBV5-4, the J call TRBJ1-2; D is perhaps TRBD1 (5 bases). This CDR3 is CASIPGGAGRSNYGYTF. DNA for the CDR3: TGTGCCAGCATCCCAGGTGGGGCAGGGAGGTCCAACTATGGCTACACCTTC.